What follows describes a single T cell receptor beta chain. The record originates from a study of T cells in Graves' hyperthyroidism and ophthalmopathy. CDR1 SQVTM and CDR2 ANQGSEA come from the germline V gene. Deletions cut 4 bases from V and 7 bases from J, with 14 bases between. This CDR3 has 12 residues. The investigators amplified TCR beta CDR3 regions from RNA transcripts. The HTBI set primed first-round TCR CDR3 RT-PCR. TCRdb reprocessed the multiplex PCR reads with MiXCR, giving one entry per CDR3 protein. The table has around 700,000 distinct CDR3 sequences, around a third seen once; the top ten hold approximately 31%.

The sequencing sample was made of blood. The sequence came from a woman in her thirties or forties with Graves' hyperthyroidism. The chain carries TRBV29-1 and TRBJ2-7; a possible D gene is TRBD1 (5 bases). The CDR3, as DNA: TGCAGCGTTGGGGGCGAGTCGGTTGAGCAGTACTTC. This encodes CSVGGESVEQYF.